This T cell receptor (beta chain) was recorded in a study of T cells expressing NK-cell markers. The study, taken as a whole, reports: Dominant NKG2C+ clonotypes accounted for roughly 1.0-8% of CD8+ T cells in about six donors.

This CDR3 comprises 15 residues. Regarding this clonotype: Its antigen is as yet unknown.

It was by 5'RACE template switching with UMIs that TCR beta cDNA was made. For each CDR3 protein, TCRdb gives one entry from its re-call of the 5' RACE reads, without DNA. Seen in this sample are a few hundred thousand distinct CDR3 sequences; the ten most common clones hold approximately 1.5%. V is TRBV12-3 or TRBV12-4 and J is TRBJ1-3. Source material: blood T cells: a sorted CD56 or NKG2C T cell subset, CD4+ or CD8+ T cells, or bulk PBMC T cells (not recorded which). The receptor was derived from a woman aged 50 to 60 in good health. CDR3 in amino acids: CASSPGLTVKDTIYF.